The 18 T cell receptor beta chains listed next were all sequenced from one sample in a study of OX40 agonist ivuxolimab in advanced cancers. Sequenced by immunoSEQ multiplex PCR; TCRdb stores in-frame clones only, minus some. The repertoire consists of 70,000 or so clones, with roughly 82% occurring once and the leading ten covering roughly 1.2%. Sequencing used CD4+ or CD8+ T cells sorted from blood, obtained in a trial of the OX40 agonist ivuxolimab. The receptors here all came from an adult with an advanced solid tumor such as melanoma, head and neck, liver or kidney cancer.

The V gene is TRBV7-9, the J gene TRBJ1-1; D is ambiguous. In germline, CDR1 is SEHNR, CDR2 FQNEAQ (reference sequence). This CDR3 region has 13 residues. V was trimmed by 5 bases and J by 4 bases, leaving 11 bases between them. CDR3 loop: CASSLETGTEAFF. CDR3 nucleotide sequence: TGTGCCAGCAGCCTCGAGACGGGCACTGAAGCTTTCTTT. Variable domain in full (rest from reference TRBV7-9 and TRBJ1-1): DTGVSQNPRHKITKRGQNVTFRCDPISEHNRLYWYRQTLGQGPEFLTYFQNEAQLEKSRLLSDRFSAERPKGSFSTLEIQRTEQGDSAMYLCASSLETGTEAFFGQGTRLTVV.

This clone was recorded once. V is TRBV5-8 and J is TRBJ1-6; D is uncertain. The CDR3 is made up of 14 amino acids. With 7 bases removed from V and 0 bases from J, the gap between germline ends came to 8 bases. Germline V CDR1 and CDR2: SGHTS, YDEGEE. This chain's CDR3 is CASQRSSYNSPLHF. The CDR3 nucleotides read TGTGCCAGCCAAAGGAGCTCCTATAATTCACCCCTCCACTTT.

V and J are TRBV5-1 and TRBJ2-7; 8 bases line up with TRBD1. J was trimmed by 5 bases and V by 4 bases; bases with no gene match: 11. The CDR3 runs 15 residues. Germline V gene lookup returns CDR1 SGHRS and CDR2 YFSETQ. The CDR3 sequence: CASSLTLDRANEQYF. As DNA, the CDR3 is TGCGCCAGCAGCCTCACACTGGACAGGGCCAACGAGCAGTACTTC. Full variable domain (remainder filled in from reference TRBV5-1 and TRBJ2-7): KAGVTQTPRYLIKTRGQQVTLSCSPISGHRSVSWYQQTPGQGLQFLFEYFSETQRNKGNFPGRFSGRQFSNSRSEMNVSTLELGDSALYLCASSLTLDRANEQYFGPGTRLTVT.

The genes are TRBV12-5 and TRBJ1-4; D is unresolved. Germline assignment: CDR1 LGHNT and CDR2 FRNRAP. The CDR3 is made up of 16 amino acids. V lost 1 base to trimming and J lost 0 bases, with 9 bases between them. The CDR3 reads CASGLELGATNEKLFF. The CDR3 nucleotides are TGTGCTAGTGGTTTGGAACTCGGTGCAACTAATGAAAAACTGTTTTTT.

V gene TRBV4-1 combines with J gene TRBJ2-6, with D perhaps matching TRBD1 (5 bases). This CDR3 comprises 19 residues. V was pared by 4 bases and J by 0 bases, with 19 bases between. Germline CDR1 MGHRA, CDR2 YSYEKL. DNA for the CDR3: TGCGCCAGCAGCCGAAGTCAGGGCCAGAAAATCTCTGGGGCCAACGTCCTGACTTTC. The encoded protein is CASSRSQGQKISGANVLTF.

The genes are TRBV9 and TRBJ2-2; D possibly corresponds to TRBD2 (5 bases). Germline V gives CDR1 SGDLS, CDR2 YYNGEE. CDR3 length equals 15 residues. The V gene lost 0 bases and the J gene lost 3 bases, with 9 bases spanning the gap. The CDR3 loop reads CASSVELRDTGELFF. Written as DNA, the CDR3 is TGTGCCAGCAGCGTAGAGTTGAGGGACACCGGGGAGCTGTTTTTT. The whole variable domain, filled in from reference TRBV9 and TRBJ2-2, reads DSGVTQTPKHLITATGQRVTLRCSPRSGDLSVYWYQQSLDQGLQFLIQYYNGEERAKGNILERFSAQQFPDLHSELNLSSLELGDSALYFCASSVELRDTGELFFGEGSRLTVL.

The J gene is TRBJ1-6, the V gene TRBV28; 11 bases line up with TRBD1. Germline lookup yields CDR1 MDHEN and CDR2 SYDVKM. Trimming removed 6 bases from V and 14 bases from J; junction bases left unmatched: 6. This CDR3 is 13 amino acids long. The CDR3 bases are TGTGCCAGCAGGGGGACAGGGGGGAAAGCCCTCCACTTT. It codes for CASRGTGGKALHF.

This chain joins TRBV10-3 and TRBJ2-2; 11 nucleotides line up with TRBD2. Germline values: CDR1 ENHRY, CDR2 SYGVKD. Germline trimming cut 8 bases from V and 4 bases from J; bases unmatched to any gene: 9. The CDR3 length is 16 residues. Written as DNA, the CDR3 is TGTGCCATCGATAGCGGGGGGGCCGGGATCACCGGGGAGCTGTTTTTT. Amino acid sequence: CAIDSGGAGITGELFF.

V is TRBV4-3 and J is TRBJ1-4; no firm D call. V shed 4 bases and J shed 2 bases, with 11 bases lying between them. Germline loops: CDR1 LGHNA, CDR2 YSLEER. The CDR3 has 15 amino acids. CDR3 residues: CASSPEGATNEKLFF. As DNA, the CDR3 is TGCGCCAGCAGCCCCGAGGGTGCGACTAATGAAAAACTGTTTTTT.

This chain connects TRBV6-5 to TRBJ1-2; 9 bases fit TRBD1. The V and J ends lost 6 bases and 8 bases, in that order; junction bases with no gene match: 10. The germline CDR1 and CDR2 sequences are MNHEY and SVGAGI. This CDR3 region has 14 residues. The CDR3 reads CASSRTGEGKGYTF. For the CDR3, the DNA is TGTGCCAGCAGCCGGACAGGGGAAGGGAAGGGCTACACCTTC.

The rearrangement joins TRBV5-6 to TRBJ2-5, with 8 bases fitting TRBD1. CDR1 SGHDT and CDR2 YYEEEE come from the germline V gene. V lost 2 bases, J lost 1 base, and 4 bases stayed unmatched. The CDR3 loop spans 15 amino acids. This CDR3 is CASSFVRGLQETQYF. The CDR3, as DNA: TGTGCCAGCAGCTTCGTCAGGGGGCTCCAAGAGACCCAGTACTTC. The variable domain in full, with the rest retrieved from reference TRBV5-6 and TRBJ2-5, is DAGVTQSPTHLIKTRGQQVTLRCSPKSGHDTVSWYQQALGQGPQFIFQYYEEEERQRGNFPDRFSGHQFPNYSSELNVNALLLGDSALYLCASSFVRGLQETQYFGPGTRLLVL.

This sequence joins TRBV27 and TRBJ2-1, with D possibly being TRBD1 (6 bases). The V gene lost 2 bases and the J gene lost 9 bases, with 20 bases spanning the gap. The CDR3 is 16 amino acids. CDR1 is MNHEY, CDR2 SMNVEV, per germline (reference sequence). CDR3 DNA sequence: TGTGCCAGCAGTTTAGTCTCGCAGGGGATGTGGGGTGAGCAGTTCTTC. Translation: CASSLVSQGMWGEQFF.

The rearrangement links TRBV7-2 to TRBJ1-2; D call uncertain. V lost 5 bases, J lost 8 bases, and 15 bases lay in between. The CDR3 runs to 13 residues. Germline V gene sequence: CDR1 SGHTA, CDR2 FQGNSA. CDR3 nucleotide sequence: TGTGCCAGCAGCCCGCACGTAGGCGGGGGCTACACCTTC. Translation gives CASSPHVGGGYTF.

This clone showed up just a few times. This chain connects TRBV9 to TRBJ2-7; no firm D call. The CDR3 totals 13 residues. Germline V CDR1 and CDR2: SGDLS, YYNGEE. V shed 4 bases and J shed 6 bases, with 14 bases lying between them. Here the CDR3 reads CASSPGVGPEQYF. The CDR3 DNA follows: TGTGCCAGCAGCCCTGGGGTCGGCCCCGAGCAGTACTTC.

V is TRBV11-2 and J is TRBJ2-4; 9 bases align to TRBD1. The V and J ends lost 2 bases and 5 bases, in that order; junction bases with no gene match: 10. CDR1 SGHAT and CDR2 FQNNGV come from the germline V gene. This CDR3 is built from 17 residues. CDR3: CASSLRQTGTGQNIQYF. The CDR3 bases are TGTGCCAGCAGCTTACGTCAGACCGGGACAGGGCAAAACATTCAGTACTTC. Looking up the rest from reference TRBV11-2 and TRBJ2-4 gives the full variable domain: EAGVAQSPRYKIIEKRQSVAFWCNPISGHATLYWYQQILGQGPKLLIQFQNNGVVDDSQLPKDRFSAERLKGVDSTLKIQPAKLEDSAVYLCASSLRQTGTGQNIQYFGAGTRLSVL.

This chain joins TRBV7-6 and TRBJ2-3; a weak D match, TRBD1 (5 bases). The CDR3 contains 14 residues. The V gene lost 2 bases and the J gene lost 3 bases, with 9 bases spanning the gap. The germline gives CDR1 SGHVS, CDR2 FNYEAQ. The CDR3 protein is CASSLSWTTDTQYF. The CDR3 nucleotides read TGTGCCAGCAGCTTATCCTGGACAACAGATACGCAGTATTTT.

V and J are TRBV9 and TRBJ2-1, with 11 positions matching TRBD2. From germline, CDR1 is SGDLS and CDR2 YYNGEE. CDR3 length equals 17 residues. V gave up 0 bases and J gave up 4 bases; unmatched junction bases: 6. CDR3 DNA: TGTGCCAGCAGCGTAGGTCCCGGGACTAGCGGTTACAATGAGCAGTTCTTC. The encoded protein is CASSVGPGTSGYNEQFF.

V usage is TRBV2 and J usage is TRBJ1-6; TRBD1 matches 7 bases. Trimming took 5 bases from V and 4 from J; bases not matched to a gene: 5. Germline V gene data show CDR1 as SNHLY and CDR2 as FYNNEI. The CDR3 is 15 amino acids. DNA for the CDR3: TGTGCCAGCAGTCAACAGGGGCAATATAATTCACCCCTCCACTTT. This codes for CASSQQGQYNSPLHF.